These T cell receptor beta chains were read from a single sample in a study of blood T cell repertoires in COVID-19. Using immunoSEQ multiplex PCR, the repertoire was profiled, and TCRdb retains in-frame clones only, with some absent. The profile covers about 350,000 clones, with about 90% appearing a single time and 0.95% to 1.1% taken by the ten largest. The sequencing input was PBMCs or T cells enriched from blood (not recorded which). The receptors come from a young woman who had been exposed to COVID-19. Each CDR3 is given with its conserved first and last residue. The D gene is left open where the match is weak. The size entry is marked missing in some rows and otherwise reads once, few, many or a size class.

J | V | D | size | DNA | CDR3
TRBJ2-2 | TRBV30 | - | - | TGTGCCTGGAGTGTACGGTCCGGGGAGCTGTTTTTT | CAWSVRSGELFF
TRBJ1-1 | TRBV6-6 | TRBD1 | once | TGTGCCAGCAGTCCCCAGGGGGAGAACACTGAAGCTTTCTTT | CASSPQGENTEAFF
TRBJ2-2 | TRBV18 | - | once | TGTGCCAGCTCAAACAGGGTCACCGGGGAGCTGTTTTTT | CASSNRVTGELFF
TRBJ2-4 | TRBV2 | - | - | TGTGCCAGCAGGGGCAAGGACATTCAGTACTTC | CASRGKDIQYF
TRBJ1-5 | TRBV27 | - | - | TGTGCCAGCGGCCGGCGGGGGGACCAGCCCCAGCATTTT | CASGRRGDQPQHF
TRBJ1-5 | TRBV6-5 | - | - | TGTGCCAGCAGTTACTCACTACATAGCAATCAGCCCCAGCATTTT | CASSYSLHSNQPQHF
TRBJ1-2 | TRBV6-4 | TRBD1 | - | TGTGCCAGCAGACAGCCAGGACAGGGAGTTAACTATGGCTACACCTTC | CASRQPGQGVNYGYTF
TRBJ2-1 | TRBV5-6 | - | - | TGTGCCAGCAGCTTAATAACGGAGAATGAGCAGTTCTTC | CASSLITENEQFF
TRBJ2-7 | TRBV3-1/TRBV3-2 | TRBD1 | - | TGTGCCAGCAGCCAAGGGGACAGGCGCCCCCGGGGCGACGAGCAGTACTTC | CASSQGDRRPRGDEQYF
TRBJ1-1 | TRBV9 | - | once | TGTGCCAGCAGCGTAGGCCCTTCGACAGTTATGAACACTGAAGCTTTCTTT | CASSVGPSTVMNTEAFF
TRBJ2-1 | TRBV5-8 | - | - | TGTGCCAGCAGCTCAGGCGGCAGGGGATACAGGAATGAGCAGTTCTTC | CASSSGGRGYRNEQFF
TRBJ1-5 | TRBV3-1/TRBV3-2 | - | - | TGTGCCAGCAGCCCAGGACGGGGAAATCAGCCCCAGCATTTT | CASSPGRGNQPQHF
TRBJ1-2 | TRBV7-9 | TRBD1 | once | TGTGCCAGCAGCTTAGACGCAGGGGGCTATGGCTACACCTTC | CASSLDAGGYGYTF
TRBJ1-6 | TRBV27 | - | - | TGTGCCAGCAGTTTAACGGGATTTGGAATAAGCTCCTATAATTCACCCCTCCACTTT | CASSLTGFGISSYNSPLHF
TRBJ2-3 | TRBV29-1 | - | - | TGCAGCGTTGAAGGCGGTCTTGGCACAGATACGCAGTATTTT | CSVEGGLGTDTQYF
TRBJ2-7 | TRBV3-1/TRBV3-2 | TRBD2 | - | TGTGCCAGCAGCCAAAGACTAGCGGGTTACGAGCAGTACTTC | CASSQRLAGYEQYF
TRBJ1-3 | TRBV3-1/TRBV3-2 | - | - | TGTGCCAGCAGCCAAGGGGCAGTCATAAACACCATATATTTT | CASSQGAVINTIYF
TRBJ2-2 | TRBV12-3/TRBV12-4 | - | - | TGTGCCAGCAAAGGGGATACCGGGGAGCTGTTTTTT | CASKGDTGELFF
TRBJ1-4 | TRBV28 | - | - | TGTGCCAGCAGTTTAGACAGGAAACTGTTTTTT | CASSLDRKLFF
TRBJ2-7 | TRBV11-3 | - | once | TGTGCCAGCAGCTTAGATAGCCTAAGCTCCTACGAGCAGTACTTC | CASSLDSLSSYEQYF
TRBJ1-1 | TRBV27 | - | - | TGTGCCAGCAGATCTGGGGGCATCACTGAAGCTTTCTTT | CASRSGGITEAFF
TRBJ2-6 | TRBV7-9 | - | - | TGTGCCAGCAGCTTATTATCGTTTTCTGGGGCCAACGTCCTGACTTTC | CASSLLSFSGANVLTF
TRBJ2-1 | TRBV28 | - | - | TGTGCCAGCAGTTCCCCTGGAGGCACCTACAATGAGCAGTTCTTC | CASSSPGGTYNEQFF
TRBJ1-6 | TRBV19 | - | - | TGTGCCAGTAGTAAAGCCGACTCCTATAATTCACCCCTCCACTTT | CASSKADSYNSPLHF
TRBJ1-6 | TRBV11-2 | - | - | TGTGCCAGCGACATGGGTTCCTATAATTCACCCCTCCACTTT | CASDMGSYNSPLHF
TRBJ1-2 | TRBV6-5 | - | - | TGTGCCAGCAGTTACACCACAGGTGGCTACACCTTC | CASSYTTGGYTF